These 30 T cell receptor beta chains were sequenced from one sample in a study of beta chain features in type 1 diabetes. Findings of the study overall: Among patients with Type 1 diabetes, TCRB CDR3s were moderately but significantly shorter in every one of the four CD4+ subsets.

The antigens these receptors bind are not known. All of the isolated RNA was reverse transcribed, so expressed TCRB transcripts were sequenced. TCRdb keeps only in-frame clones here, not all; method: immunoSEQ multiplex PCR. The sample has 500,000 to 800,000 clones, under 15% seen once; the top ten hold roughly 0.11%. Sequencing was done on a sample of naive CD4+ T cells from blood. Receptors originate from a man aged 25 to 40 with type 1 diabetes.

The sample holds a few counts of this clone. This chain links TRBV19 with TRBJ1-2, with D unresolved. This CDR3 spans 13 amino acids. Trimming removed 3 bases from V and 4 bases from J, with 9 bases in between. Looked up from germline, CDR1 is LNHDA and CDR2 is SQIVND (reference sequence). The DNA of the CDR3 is TGTGCCAGTAGTATGGACCAGATCTATGGCTACACCTTC. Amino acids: CASSMDQIYGYTF.

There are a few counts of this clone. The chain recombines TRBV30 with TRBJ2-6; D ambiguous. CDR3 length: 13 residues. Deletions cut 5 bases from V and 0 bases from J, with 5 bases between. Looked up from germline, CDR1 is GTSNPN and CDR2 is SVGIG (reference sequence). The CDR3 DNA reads TGTGCCTGGCTGTTCTCTGGGGCCAACGTCCTGACTTTC. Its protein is CAWLFSGANVLTF.

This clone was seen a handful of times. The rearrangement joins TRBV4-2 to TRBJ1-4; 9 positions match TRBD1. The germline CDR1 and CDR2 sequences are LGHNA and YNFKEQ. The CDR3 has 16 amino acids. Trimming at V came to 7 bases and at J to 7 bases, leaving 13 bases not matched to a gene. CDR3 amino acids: CASNTPSGQGVEKLFF. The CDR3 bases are TGTGCCAGCAACACTCCGTCGGGACAGGGCGTTGAAAAACTGTTTTTT.

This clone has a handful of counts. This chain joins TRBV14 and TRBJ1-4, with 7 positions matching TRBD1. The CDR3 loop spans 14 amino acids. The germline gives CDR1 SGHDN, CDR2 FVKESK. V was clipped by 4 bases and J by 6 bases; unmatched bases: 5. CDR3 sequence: CASSPQGWYEKLFF. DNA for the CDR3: TGTGCCAGCAGCCCACAGGGGTGGTATGAAAAACTGTTTTTT.

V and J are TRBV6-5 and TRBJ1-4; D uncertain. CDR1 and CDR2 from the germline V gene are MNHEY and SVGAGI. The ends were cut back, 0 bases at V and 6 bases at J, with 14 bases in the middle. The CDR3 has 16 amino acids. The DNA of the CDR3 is TGTGCCAGCAGTTACTCGGGCCCGGATATTCATGAAAAACTGTTTTTT. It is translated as CASSYSGPDIHEKLFF.

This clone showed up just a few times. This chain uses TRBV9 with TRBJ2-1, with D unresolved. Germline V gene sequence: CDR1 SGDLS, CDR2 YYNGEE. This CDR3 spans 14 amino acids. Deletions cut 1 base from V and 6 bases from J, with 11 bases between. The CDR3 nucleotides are TGTGCCAGCAGCGTAACTCCCTTCGGCAATGAGCAGTTCTTC. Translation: CASSVTPFGNEQFF.

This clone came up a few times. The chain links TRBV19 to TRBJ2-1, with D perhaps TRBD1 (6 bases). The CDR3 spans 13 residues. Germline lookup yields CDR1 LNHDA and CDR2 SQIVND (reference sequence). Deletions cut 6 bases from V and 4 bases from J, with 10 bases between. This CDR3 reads CASSPDRYNEQFF. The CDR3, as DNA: TGTGCCAGTAGCCCCGACAGGTACAATGAGCAGTTCTTC.

The chain's CDR3 is CASSDSLSGQDNSPLHF. Here the CDR3 DNA reads TGTGCCAGCAGTGACTCCTTATCCGGACAGGATAATTCACCCCTCCACTTT. The chain has TRBV25-1 and TRBJ1-6; 7 positions match TRBD1. From germline, CDR1 is MGHDK and CDR2 SYGVNS. With 3 bases clipped from V and 5 bases from J, the junction kept 10 bases outside the gene matches. The CDR3 has 17 residues.

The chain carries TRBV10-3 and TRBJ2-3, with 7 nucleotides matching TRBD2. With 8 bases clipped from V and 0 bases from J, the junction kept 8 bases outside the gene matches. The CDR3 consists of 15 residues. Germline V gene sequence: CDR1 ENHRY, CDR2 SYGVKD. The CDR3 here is CAIRPGTTSTDTQYF. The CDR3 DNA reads TGTGCCATCCGACCCGGGACTACAAGCACAGATACGCAGTATTTT.

The CDR3 protein is CASRDTGTQNNSPLHF. The CDR3 DNA sequence: TGTGCCAGCAGAGACACCGGGACACAAAATAATTCACCCCTCCACTTT. This chain links TRBV28 with TRBJ1-6, with a possible D match to TRBD1 (6 bases). V lost 6 bases, J lost 5 bases, and 17 bases lay in between. CDR3 size: 16 residues. Germline V gene data show CDR1 as MDHEN and CDR2 as SYDVKM.

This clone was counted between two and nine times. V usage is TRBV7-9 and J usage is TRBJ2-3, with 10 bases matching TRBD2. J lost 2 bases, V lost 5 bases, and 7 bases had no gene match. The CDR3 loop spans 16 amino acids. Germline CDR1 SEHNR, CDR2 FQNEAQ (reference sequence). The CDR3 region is CASSAASGGVTDTQYF. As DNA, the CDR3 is TGTGCCAGCAGCGCCGCTAGCGGGGGAGTCACAGATACGCAGTATTTT. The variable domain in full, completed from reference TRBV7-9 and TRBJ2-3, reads DTGVSQNPRHKITKRGQNVTFRCDPISEHNRLYWYRQTLGQGPEFLTYFQNEAQLEKSRLLSDRFSAERPKGSFSTLEIQRTEQGDSAMYLCASSAASGGVTDTQYFGPGTRLTVL.

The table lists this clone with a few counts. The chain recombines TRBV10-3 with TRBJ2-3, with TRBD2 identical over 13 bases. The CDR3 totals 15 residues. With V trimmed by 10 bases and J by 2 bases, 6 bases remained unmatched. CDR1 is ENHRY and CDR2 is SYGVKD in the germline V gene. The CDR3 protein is CATKGTSGDTDTQYF. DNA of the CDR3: TGTGCCACCAAAGGGACTAGCGGGGACACAGATACGCAGTATTTT.

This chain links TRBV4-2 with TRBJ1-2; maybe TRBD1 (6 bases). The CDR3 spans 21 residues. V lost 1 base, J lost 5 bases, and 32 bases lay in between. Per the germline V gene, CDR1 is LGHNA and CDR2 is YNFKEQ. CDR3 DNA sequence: TGTGCCAGCAGCCAAGGACCCTCCCGATGGGGGGCAACCCCGGAGGGATATGGCTACACCTTC. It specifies CASSQGPSRWGATPEGYGYTF.

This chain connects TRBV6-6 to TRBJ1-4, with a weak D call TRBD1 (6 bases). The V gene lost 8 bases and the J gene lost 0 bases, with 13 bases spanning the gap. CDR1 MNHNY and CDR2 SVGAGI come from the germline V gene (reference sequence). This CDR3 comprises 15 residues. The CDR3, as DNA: TGTGCCAGCGCTGGCAGGGGAGCAACTAATGAAAAACTGTTTTTT. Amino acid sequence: CASAGRGATNEKLFF.

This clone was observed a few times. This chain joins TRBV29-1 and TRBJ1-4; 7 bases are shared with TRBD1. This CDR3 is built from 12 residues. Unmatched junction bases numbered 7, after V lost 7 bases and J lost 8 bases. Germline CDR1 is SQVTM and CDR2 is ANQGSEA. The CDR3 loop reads CSGTGEGEKLFF. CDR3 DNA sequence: TGCAGCGGTACAGGGGAGGGAGAAAAACTGTTTTTT.

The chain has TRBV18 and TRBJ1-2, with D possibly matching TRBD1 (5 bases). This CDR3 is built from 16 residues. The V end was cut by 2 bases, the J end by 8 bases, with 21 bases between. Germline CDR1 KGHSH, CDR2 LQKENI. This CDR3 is CASSPAGTLRREGYTF. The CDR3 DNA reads TGTGCCAGCTCACCAGCGGGGACGCTACGAAGGGAGGGCTACACCTTC.

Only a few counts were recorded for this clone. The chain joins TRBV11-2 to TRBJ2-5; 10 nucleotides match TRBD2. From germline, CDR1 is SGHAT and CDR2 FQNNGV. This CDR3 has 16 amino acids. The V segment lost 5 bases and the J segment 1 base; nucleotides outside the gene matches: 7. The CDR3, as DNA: TGTGCCAGCAGCCAAGGACTAGCGGCGACCCAAGAGACCCAGTACTTC. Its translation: CASSQGLAATQETQYF.

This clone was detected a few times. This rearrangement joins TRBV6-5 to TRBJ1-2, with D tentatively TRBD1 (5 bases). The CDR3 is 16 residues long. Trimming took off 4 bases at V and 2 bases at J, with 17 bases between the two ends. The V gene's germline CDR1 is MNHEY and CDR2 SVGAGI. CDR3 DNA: TGTGCCAGCAGTTTTCCGCCCGGGACGGTGAACTATGGCTACACCTTC. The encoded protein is CASSFPPGTVNYGYTF.

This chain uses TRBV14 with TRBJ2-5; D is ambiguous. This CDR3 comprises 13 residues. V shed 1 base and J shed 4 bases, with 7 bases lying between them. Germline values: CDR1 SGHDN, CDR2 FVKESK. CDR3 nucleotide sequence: TGTGCCAGCAGCCAAGGAGTTGTAGAGACCCAGTACTTC. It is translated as CASSQGVVETQYF. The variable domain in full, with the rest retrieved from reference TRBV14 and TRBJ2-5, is EAGVTQFPSHSVIEKGQTVTLRCDPISGHDNLYWYRRVMGKEIKFLLHFVKESKQDESGMPNNRFLAERTGGTYSTLKVQPAELEDSGVYFCASSQGVVETQYFGPGTRLLVL.

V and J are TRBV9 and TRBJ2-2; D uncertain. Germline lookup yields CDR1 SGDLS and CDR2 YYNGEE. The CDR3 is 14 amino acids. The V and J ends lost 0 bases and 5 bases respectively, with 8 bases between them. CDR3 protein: CASSVDGRTGELFF. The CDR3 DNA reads TGTGCCAGCAGCGTAGATGGGCGAACCGGGGAGCTGTTTTTT.

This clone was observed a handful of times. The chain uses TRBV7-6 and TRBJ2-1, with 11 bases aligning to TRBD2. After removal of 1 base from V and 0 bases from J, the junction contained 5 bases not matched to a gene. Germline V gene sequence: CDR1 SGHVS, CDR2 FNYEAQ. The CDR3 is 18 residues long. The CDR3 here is CASSLETSGASSYNEQFF. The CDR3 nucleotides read TGTGCCAGCAGCTTAGAGACTAGCGGGGCGAGCTCCTACAATGAGCAGTTCTTC.

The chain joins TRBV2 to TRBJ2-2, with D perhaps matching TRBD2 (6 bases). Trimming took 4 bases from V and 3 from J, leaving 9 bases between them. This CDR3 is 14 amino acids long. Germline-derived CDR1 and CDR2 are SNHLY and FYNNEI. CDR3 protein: CASSASGYTGELFF. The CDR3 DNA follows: TGTGCCAGCAGTGCCAGCGGGTACACCGGGGAGCTGTTTTTT. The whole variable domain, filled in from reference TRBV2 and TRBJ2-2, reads EPEVTQTPSHQVTQMGQEVILRCVPISNHLYFYWYRQILGQKVEFLVSFYNNEISEKSEIFDDQFSVERPDGSNFTLKIRSTKLEDSAMYFCASSASGYTGELFFGEGSRLTVL.

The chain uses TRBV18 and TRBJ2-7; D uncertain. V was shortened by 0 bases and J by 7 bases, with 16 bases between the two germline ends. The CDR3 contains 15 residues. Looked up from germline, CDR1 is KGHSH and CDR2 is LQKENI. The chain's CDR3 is CASSPPATAKTEQYF. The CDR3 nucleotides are TGTGCCAGCTCACCACCCGCAACTGCCAAGACTGAGCAGTACTTC.

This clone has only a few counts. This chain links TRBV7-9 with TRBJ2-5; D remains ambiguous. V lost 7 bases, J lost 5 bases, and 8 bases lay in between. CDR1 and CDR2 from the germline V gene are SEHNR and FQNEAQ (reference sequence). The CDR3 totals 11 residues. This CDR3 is CASTNWETQYF. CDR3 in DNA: TGTGCCAGCACTAATTGGGAGACCCAGTACTTC.

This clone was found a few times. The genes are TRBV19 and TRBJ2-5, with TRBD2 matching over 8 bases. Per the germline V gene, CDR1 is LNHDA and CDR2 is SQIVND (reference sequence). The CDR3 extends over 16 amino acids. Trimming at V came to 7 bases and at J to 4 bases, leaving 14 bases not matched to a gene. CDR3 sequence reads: CASTRTGLEGLETQYF. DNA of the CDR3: TGTGCCAGTACCCGAACGGGACTAGAGGGGTTAGAGACCCAGTACTTC.

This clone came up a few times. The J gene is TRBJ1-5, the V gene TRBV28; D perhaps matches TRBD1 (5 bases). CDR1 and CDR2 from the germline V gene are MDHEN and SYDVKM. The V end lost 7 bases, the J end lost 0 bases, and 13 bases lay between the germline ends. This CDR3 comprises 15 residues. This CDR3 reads CASTSGGVSNQPQHF. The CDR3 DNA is TGTGCCAGCACCTCTGGAGGGGTTAGCAATCAGCCCCAGCATTTT.

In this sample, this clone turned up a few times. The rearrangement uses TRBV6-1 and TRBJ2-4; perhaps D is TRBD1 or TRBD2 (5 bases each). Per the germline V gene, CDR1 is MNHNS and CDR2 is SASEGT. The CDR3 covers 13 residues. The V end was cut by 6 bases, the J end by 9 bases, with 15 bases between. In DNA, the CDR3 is TGTGCCAGCAGGGGGGACCCAGGCGGCATTCAGTACTTC. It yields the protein CASRGDPGGIQYF.

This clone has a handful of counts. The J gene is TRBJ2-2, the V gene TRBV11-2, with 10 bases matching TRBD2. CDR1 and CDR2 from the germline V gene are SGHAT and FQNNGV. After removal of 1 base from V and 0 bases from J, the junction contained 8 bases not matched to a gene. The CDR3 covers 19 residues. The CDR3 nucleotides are TGTGCCAGCAGCTTAGTCTTCGGGCTAGCGGGGGCGAACACCGGGGAGCTGTTTTTT. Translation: CASSLVFGLAGANTGELFF. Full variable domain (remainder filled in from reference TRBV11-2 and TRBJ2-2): EAGVAQSPRYKIIEKRQSVAFWCNPISGHATLYWYQQILGQGPKLLIQFQNNGVVDDSQLPKDRFSAERLKGVDSTLKIQPAKLEDSAVYLCASSLVFGLAGANTGELFFGEGSRLTVL.

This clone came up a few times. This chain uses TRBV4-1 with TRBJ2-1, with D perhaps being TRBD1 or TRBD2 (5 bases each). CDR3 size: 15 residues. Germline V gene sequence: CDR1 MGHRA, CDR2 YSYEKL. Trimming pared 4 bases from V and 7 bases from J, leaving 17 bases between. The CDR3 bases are TGCGCCAGCAGCCTCGGGACCACCTTAGGGAATGAGCAGTTCTTC. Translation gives CASSLGTTLGNEQFF.

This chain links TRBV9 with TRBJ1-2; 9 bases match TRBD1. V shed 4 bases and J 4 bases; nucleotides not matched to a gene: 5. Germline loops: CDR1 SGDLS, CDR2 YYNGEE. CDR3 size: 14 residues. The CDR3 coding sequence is TGTGCCAGCAGCTCGGGACAGGGAAGCTATGGCTACACCTTC. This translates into CASSSGQGSYGYTF.